These 14 T cell receptor beta chains originate from one sample sequenced in a study of shared clonotypes between healthy human individuals. This table comes from immunoSEQ multiplex PCR, and its TCRdb copy is limited to in-frame clones, with some not included. This repertoire shows 1.5 million to 2.5 million clones, about 95% found once; its top ten account for 1% to 1.5%. The naive CD8 subset, CD45RO-negative cells positively selected for CCR7, excluded terminally differentiated effector memory CD45RA+ cells. The sample taken for sequencing was naive CD8+ T cells sorted from blood. The receptors were sampled from a man aged 18 to 30 in good health.

This sequence joins TRBV27 and TRBJ2-7; possible D gene TRBD2, 6 bases. This CDR3 contains 12 residues. V was pared by 7 bases and J by 5 bases, with 12 bases between. Germline V gives CDR1 MNHEY, CDR2 SMNVEV (reference sequence). The CDR3 sequence: CASNRRGHEQYF. DNA for the CDR3: TGTGCCAGCAACCGGAGGGGCCACGAGCAGTACTTC.

J is TRBJ2-1 and V is TRBV19; D uncertain. The CDR3 length is 15 residues. V lost 5 bases, J lost 2 bases, and 13 bases lay in between. Germline V gives CDR1 LNHDA, CDR2 SQIVND (reference sequence). CDR3 sequence: CASSPLGMTYNEQFF. The DNA of the CDR3 is TGTGCCAGTAGTCCGTTGGGGATGACCTACAATGAGCAGTTCTTC.

J is TRBJ2-7 and V is TRBV7-9; TRBD1 matches at 8 bases. Germline values: CDR1 SEHNR, CDR2 FQNEAQ (reference sequence). Trimming removed 4 bases from V and 0 bases from J; junction bases left unmatched: 8. The CDR3 runs 16 residues. CDR3 protein: CASSSVGQGSSYEQYF. The CDR3 DNA reads as TGTGCCAGCAGCTCTGTAGGACAGGGCAGCTCCTACGAGCAGTACTTC.

The V and J genes are TRBV11-2 and TRBJ1-4, with D maybe TRBD1 (5 bases). V was trimmed by 6 bases and J by 5 bases, leaving 16 bases between them. This CDR3 has 15 residues. Germline assignment: CDR1 SGHAT and CDR2 FQNNGV. The CDR3 is CASSSGELKNEKLFF. The CDR3, as DNA: TGTGCCAGCAGTTCGGGGGAGCTTAAAAATGAAAAACTGTTTTTT.

A remark on this clone: Other nucleotide sequences from this sample produce the same CDR3. This chain uses TRBV29-1 with TRBJ2-1; TRBD2 agrees at 12 bases. V lost 3 bases to trimming and J lost 8 bases; unmatched junction nucleotides: 5. The germline gives CDR1 SQVTM, CDR2 ANQGSEA. The CDR3 runs to 14 residues. CDR3 bases: TGCAGCGTTGAGGGTCTAGCGGGAGGGGATGAGCAGTTCTTC. Translating gives CSVEGLAGGDEQFF.

The rearrangement joins TRBV30 to TRBJ2-1; weak D call: TRBD1 (6 bases). The germline V and J ends were trimmed by 4 bases and 2 bases, with 15 bases remaining between them. This CDR3 is built from 15 residues. Germline V gene sequence: CDR1 GTSNPN, CDR2 SVGIG (reference sequence). CDR3: CAWNGQTKAYNEQFF. The CDR3, as DNA: TGTGCCTGGAACGGACAGACCAAAGCCTACAATGAGCAGTTCTTC.

The V call is TRBV4-2, the J call TRBJ2-2, with no clear D. The length of the CDR3 is 13 residues. Germline V gene lookup returns CDR1 LGHNA and CDR2 YNFKEQ. The V end lost 0 bases, the J end lost 5 bases, and 4 bases lay between the germline ends. Here the CDR3 DNA reads TGTGCCAGCAGCCAAGATCGAACCGGGGAGCTGTTTTTT. Translation: CASSQDRTGELFF.

V usage is TRBV2 and J usage is TRBJ2-2, with a weak D call TRBD2 (6 bases). Trimming shortened V by 8 bases and J by 0 bases, and 10 bases separated the two germline ends. Germline CDR1 is SNHLY and CDR2 is FYNNEI. The CDR3 spans 14 residues. The CDR3 DNA reads as TGTGCCAGCGCCCTAGCGTCGAACACCGGGGAGCTGTTTTTT. Its translation is CASALASNTGELFF.

The V gene is TRBV5-6, the J gene TRBJ1-2, with 7 bases that match TRBD1. The CDR3 is 17 residues long. Germline V gene data show CDR1 as SGHDT and CDR2 as YYEEEE. V shed 0 bases, J shed 0 bases, and the junction held 8 bases outside the gene matches. The CDR3 DNA is TGTGCCAGCAGCTTGGGGGCAGGGGGTCTAGCTAACTATGGCTACACCTTC. This gives the protein CASSLGAGGLANYGYTF.

This clone came up a few times. The chain joins TRBV6-4 to TRBJ2-2, with D possibly TRBD2 on 6 matching bases. Germline loops: CDR1 MRHNA, CDR2 SNTAGT. The CDR3 is made up of 12 amino acids. Trimming took 8 bases from V and 6 from J, leaving 10 bases between them. In nucleotides, the CDR3 is TGTGCCAGCGGGACTTTGCCCGGGGAGCTGTTTTTT. Its translation is CASGTLPGELFF.

To note about this clone: The same CDR3 also results from other DNA sequences found in this sample. V and J are TRBV9 and TRBJ2-7, with D maybe TRBD2 (6 bases). The V gene lost 0 bases and the J gene lost 1 base, with 11 bases spanning the gap. This CDR3 has 15 amino acids. In germline, CDR1 is SGDLS, CDR2 YYNGEE. The CDR3 is CASSVGSGSSYEQYF. CDR3 in DNA: TGTGCCAGCAGCGTAGGAAGCGGGTCTTCCTACGAGCAGTACTTC.

The chain carries TRBV4-1 and TRBJ2-7; 9 bases fit TRBD2. Germline values: CDR1 MGHRA, CDR2 YSYEKL. The V gene end was trimmed by 5 bases and the J gene end by 2 bases; junction bases not matched to a gene: 4. The CDR3 covers 14 residues. DNA of the CDR3: TGCGCCAGCAGCGGGGCTAGCGGGGCCTACGAGCAGTACTTC. Translation: CASSGASGAYEQYF.

The chain joins TRBV5-1 to TRBJ2-7; tentatively, D is TRBD1 or TRBD2 (6 bases each). CDR3 length equals 13 residues. V lost 10 bases, J lost 0 bases, and 14 bases lay in between. The germline V gene encodes CDR1 SGHRS and CDR2 YFSETQ. This CDR3 is CAARGPFSYEQYF. The CDR3 coding sequence is TGCGCCGCCCGGGGGCCTTTCTCCTACGAGCAGTACTTC.

The chain employs TRBV29-1 and TRBJ1-2; D may be TRBD1 (6 bases). CDR1 and CDR2 from the germline V gene are SQVTM and ANQGSEA. The CDR3 consists of 15 residues. Trimming took off 0 bases at V and 7 bases at J, with 18 bases between the two ends. For the CDR3, the DNA is TGCAGCGTTGAAGATTATGAATCAGGGGCAGTTGGCTACACCTTC. It encodes CSVEDYESGAVGYTF.